This TCR beta chain was observed in a study of a mutant IDH1 vaccine in newly diagnosed glioma. Study context: Vaccination followed radiotherapy alone by 4-6 weeks, or accompanied temozolomide cycles. Previous treatment comprised radiotherapy, temozolomide, or both, mostly both.

CDR3 length: 14 amino acids. The V gene's germline CDR1 is SEHNR and CDR2 FQNEAQ (reference sequence). Deletions cut 2 bases from V and 4 bases from J, with 11 bases between. Turning to this clone: Antigen unknown.

Time point of the sample: week 35, safety follow-up. All doses held 300 ug of mutant IDH1 20-mer peptide, with topical imiquimod. This table comes from immunoSEQ multiplex PCR, and its TCRdb copy is limited to in-frame clones, with some not included. The sample lists about 42,000 clones; around 83% were seen once. This sample comprised PBMCs, obtained from a glioma patient whose treatment included an IDH1 peptide vaccine. This chain links TRBV7-9 with TRBJ1-1, with D perhaps TRBD1 (5 bases). The receptor comes from a woman in her forties or fifties with glioma. CDR3 protein: CASSLSGRTTEAFF. As DNA, the CDR3 is TGTGCCAGCAGCTTATCAGGGAGGACCACTGAAGCTTTCTTT. The entire variable domain, with the rest obtained from reference TRBV7-9 and TRBJ1-1, is as follows: DTGVSQNPRHKITKRGQNVTFRCDPISEHNRLYWYRQTLGQGPEFLTYFQNEAQLEKSRLLSDRFSAERPKGSFSTLEIQRTEQGDSAMYLCASSLSGRTTEAFFGQGTRLTVV.